This T cell receptor (beta chain) emerged from a study of post-analysis software for immune sequencing data. Background on the study: In terms of disease course, relapsing-remitting, secondary progressive and progressive-relapsing multiple sclerosis were included. Regarding the study as a whole: Versus controls, multiple sclerosis patients showed significantly lower diversity (normalized Chao1). Under the F measure, samples that were prepared in one batch clustered strongly together. There were a few TRBV segments more frequent in patients than controls, and TRBV5-6, TRBV5-1 and TRBV20-1 were among them.

Trimming pared 6 bases from V and 3 bases from J, leaving 16 bases between. Germline CDR1 and CDR2: SQVTM and ANQGSEA. This CDR3 has 14 amino acids. This clonotype was counted between two and nine times. Its antigen is not known. Unique molecular identifiers were present in the TCR beta cDNA libraries. About 500,000 cDNA molecules were obtained from 1 to 10 million T cells. TCRdb used MiXCR to reprocess the PCR reads, holding one entry per CDR3 protein. The sample holds fewer than 900,000 distinct CDR3 sequences, approximately 44% seen once. This receptor was obtained from a girl aged 5-17 years with multiple sclerosis. This chain connects TRBV29-1 to TRBJ2-3, with D maybe TRBD2 (5 bases). The specimen sequenced was blood. The CDR3 reads CSVLYSVGTDTQYF. Here the CDR3 DNA reads TGCAGCGTCCTTTATAGCGTGGGGACAGATACGCAGTATTTT.